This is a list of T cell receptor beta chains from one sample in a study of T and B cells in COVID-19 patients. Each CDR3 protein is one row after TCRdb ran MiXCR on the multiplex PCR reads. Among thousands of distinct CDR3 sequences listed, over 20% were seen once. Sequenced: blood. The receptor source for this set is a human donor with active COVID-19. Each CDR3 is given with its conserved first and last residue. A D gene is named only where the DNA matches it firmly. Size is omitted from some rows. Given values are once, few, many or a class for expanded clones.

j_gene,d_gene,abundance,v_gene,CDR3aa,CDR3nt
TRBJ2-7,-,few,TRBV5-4,CASSRDSYEQYF,TGTGCCAGCAGCAGAGACAGCTACGAGCAGTACTTC
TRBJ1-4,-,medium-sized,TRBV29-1,CSVSGGATNEKLFF,TGCAGCGTCTCTGGGGGTGCAACTAATGAAAAACTGTTTTTT
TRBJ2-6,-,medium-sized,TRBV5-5,CASSLNTAGANVLTF,TGTGCCAGCAGCTTGAACACAGCTGGGGCCAACGTCCTGACTTTC
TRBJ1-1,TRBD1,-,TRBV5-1,CASSSSGTGDFNTEAFF,TGCGCCAGCAGCTCGTCCGGGACAGGAGACTTCAACACTGAAGCTTTCTTT
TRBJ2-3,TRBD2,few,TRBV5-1,CASSPGTRATDTQYF,TGCGCCAGCAGCCCTGGGACTAGGGCAACAGATACGCAGTATTTT
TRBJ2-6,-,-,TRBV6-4,CASSDSDSSGANVLTF,TGTGCCAGCAGTGACTCGGACAGCTCTGGGGCCAACGTCCTGACTTTC
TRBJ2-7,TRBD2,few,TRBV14,CASSQGLAGPSYEQYF,TGTGCCAGCAGCCAAGGTCTAGCGGGACCTTCCTACGAGCAGTACTTC
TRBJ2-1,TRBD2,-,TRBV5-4,CASSFVQLAGGYNEQFF,TGTGCCAGCAGCTTTGTCCAACTAGCGGGAGGCTACAATGAGCAGTTCTTC
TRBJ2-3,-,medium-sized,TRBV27,CASSHGTDTQYF,TGTGCCAGCAGTCATGGCACAGATACGCAGTATTTT
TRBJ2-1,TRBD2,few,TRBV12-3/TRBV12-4,CASSRNSGGARGEQFF,TGTGCCAGCAGTAGGAATAGCGGGGGGGCTAGGGGTGAGCAGTTCTTC
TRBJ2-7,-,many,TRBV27,CASRGSVLYEQYF,TGTGCCAGCAGGGGTTCAGTTCTCTACGAGCAGTACTTC
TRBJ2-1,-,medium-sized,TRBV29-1,CSAERLSNEQFF,TGCAGCGCCGAGCGCTTGAGCAATGAGCAGTTCTTC
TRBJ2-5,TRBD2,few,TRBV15,CATSRVGSGGAQETQYF,TGTGCCACCAGCAGAGTGGGGTCGGGAGGGGCACAAGAGACCCAGTACTTC
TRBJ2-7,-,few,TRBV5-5,CASSSPGIPYEQYF,TGTGCCAGCAGCTCTCCAGGGATACCCTACGAGCAGTACTTC
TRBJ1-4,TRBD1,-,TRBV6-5,CASSSRRQGAANEKLFF,TGTGCCAGCAGTTCCCGGAGACAGGGGGCAGCTAATGAAAAACTGTTTTTT
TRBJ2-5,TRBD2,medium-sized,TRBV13,CASSFIAGGGETQYF,TGTGCCAGCAGCTTTATAGCGGGAGGCGGAGAGACCCAGTACTTC
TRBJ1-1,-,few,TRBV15,CATSALQAPMEAFF,TGTGCCACCAGCGCCTTACAGGCCCCCATGGAAGCTTTCTTT
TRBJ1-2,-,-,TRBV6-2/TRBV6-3,CASSYSGVGLSPRTRGYTF,TGTGCCAGCAGTTATTCGGGTGTCGGGCTGTCTCCAAGAACGCGAGGCTACACCTTC
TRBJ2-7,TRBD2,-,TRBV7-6,CASSPSIRSLAGAYEQYF,TGTGCCAGCAGCCCTTCGATCCGATCTCTAGCGGGGGCCTACGAGCAGTACTTC
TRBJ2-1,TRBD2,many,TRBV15,CATSSSGRDYNEQFF,TGTGCCACCAGCAGCAGCGGGAGGGACTACAATGAGCAGTTCTTC
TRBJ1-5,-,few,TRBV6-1,CASSESGSQPQHF,TGTGCCAGCAGTGAATCGGGCAGCCAGCCCCAGCATTTT
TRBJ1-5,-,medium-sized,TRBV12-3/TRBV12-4,CASSLGFSQPQHF,TGTGCCAGCAGTTTAGGGTTCAGTCAGCCCCAGCATTTT
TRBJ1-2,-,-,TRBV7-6,CASSSGRPGANYGYTF,TGTGCCAGCAGCTCGGGACGGCCGGGCGCTAACTATGGCTACACCTTC
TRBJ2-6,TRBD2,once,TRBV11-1,CASSLKSLAGGRAGTNVLTF,TGTGCCAGCAGCTTAAAATCGCTAGCGGGAGGTCGGGCTGGGACCAACGTCCTGACTTTC
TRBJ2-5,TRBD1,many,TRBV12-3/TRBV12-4,CASSSGQVETQYF,TGTGCCAGCAGTTCGGGACAGGTCGAGACCCAGTACTTC
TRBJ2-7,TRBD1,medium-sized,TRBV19,CASSTTGTGYGEQYF,TGTGCCAGTAGTACGACCGGGACAGGGTATGGCGAGCAGTACTTC
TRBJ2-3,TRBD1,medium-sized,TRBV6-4,CASSDGTGGTDTQYF,TGTGCCAGCAGTGACGGGACAGGGGGCACAGATACGCAGTATTTT
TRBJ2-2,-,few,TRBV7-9,CASSFLDGLRGTGELFF,TGTGCCAGCAGCTTTCTCGACGGTCTAAGGGGCACCGGGGAGCTGTTTTTT
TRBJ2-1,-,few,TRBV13,CASSPYRYNEQFF,TGTGCCAGCAGCCCATACAGGTACAATGAGCAGTTCTTC
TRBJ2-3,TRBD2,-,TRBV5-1,CASSWGDYTDTQYF,TGCGCCAGCAGCTGGGGGGACTACACAGATACGCAGTATTTT
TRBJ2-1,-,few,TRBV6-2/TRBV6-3,CASSPPRGRISEQFF,TGTGCCAGCAGCCCCCCTCGTGGGAGAATCTCTGAGCAGTTCTTC
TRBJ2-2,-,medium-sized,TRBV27,CASSLIGGWGYDGELFF,TGTGCCAGCAGTTTAATTGGCGGGTGGGGGTACGACGGGGAGCTGTTTTTT
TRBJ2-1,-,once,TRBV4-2,CASSQANPGAYNEQFF,TGTGCCAGCAGCCAAGCTAACCCGGGGGCCTACAATGAGCAGTTCTTC
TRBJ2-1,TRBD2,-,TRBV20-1,CSASPGLARIDEQFF,TGCAGTGCTTCACCGGGACTAGCGAGGATCGATGAGCAGTTCTTC
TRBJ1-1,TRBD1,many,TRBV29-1,CSGGQGEYTEAFF,TGCAGCGGGGGACAGGGGGAGTACACTGAAGCTTTCTTT
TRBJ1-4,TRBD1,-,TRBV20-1,CSASPWDSKVDEKLFF,TGCAGTGCTAGCCCCTGGGACAGTAAGGTCGATGAAAAACTGTTTTTT
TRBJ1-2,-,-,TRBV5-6,CASSSGVDGYTF,TGTGCCAGCAGCTCAGGGGTAGATGGCTACACCTTC
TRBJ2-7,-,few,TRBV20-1,CSARLTPEQYF,TGCAGTGCTAGACTGACTCCCGAGCAGTACTTC
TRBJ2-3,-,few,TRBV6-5,CASRRMIGTDTQYF,TGTGCCAGCAGGCGAATGATAGGGACAGATACGCAGTATTTT
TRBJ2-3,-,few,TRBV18,CASSLYATRTDTQYF,TGTGCCAGCTCACTCTACGCGACCCGCACAGATACGCAGTATTTT